The 11 T cell receptor beta chains given below trace back to one sample, sequenced in a study of blood T cells in healthy people across ages. Alongside a J-beta primer mix, a sample-barcoded 5' primer served in a second PCR lasting roughly 7 to 11 cycles. One entry per CDR3 protein results from TCRdb running MiXCR on the 5' RACE reads. The sample has a few hundred thousand distinct CDR3 sequences; 27% are singletons. Material for sequencing was blood. These TCRs come from a woman aged 70 to 79 in good health.

The J gene is TRBJ1-1, the V gene TRBV27; D gene ambiguous. CDR1 is MNHEY and CDR2 is SMNVEV in the germline V gene (reference sequence). The ends were cut back, 6 bases at V and 6 bases at J, with 20 bases in the middle. This CDR3 region has 15 residues. The CDR3 DNA reads as TGTGCCAGCAGGCTAACACGGCAGGAAGTCTCTGAAGCTTTCTTT. Amino acids: CASRLTRQEVSEAFF.

This chain joins TRBV28 and TRBJ1-2; D remains ambiguous. The CDR3 is made up of 14 amino acids. V dropped 3 bases and J dropped 4 bases, with 12 bases sitting between them. Germline loops: CDR1 MDHEN, CDR2 SYDVKM. The CDR3 DNA is TGTGCCAGCAGTTTGCCACAGAACGCCTATGGCTACACCTTC. This gives the protein CASSLPQNAYGYTF.

The chain carries TRBV11-3 and TRBJ2-3; no clear D. The CDR3 totals 13 residues. V shed 1 base and J shed 7 bases, with 9 bases lying between them. Germline V gene sequence: CDR1 SGHNT, CDR2 YENEEA. The CDR3 reads CASSLVGSNTQYF. The CDR3 DNA reads as TGTGCCAGCAGCTTAGTTGGATCAAATACGCAGTATTTT.

This CDR3 reads CASSQEGLAPNSIQYF. CDR3 in DNA: TGTGCCAGCAGCCAAGAAGGACTAGCTCCAAATAGCATTCAGTACTTC. This chain connects TRBV4-2 to TRBJ2-4, with 8 bases lining up with TRBD2. Losses at the gene ends were 0 bases for V and 9 bases for J; bases not matched to a gene: 10. CDR3 length: 16 residues. Germline lookup yields CDR1 LGHNA and CDR2 YNFKEQ.

The chain carries TRBV12-3 or TRBV12-4 and TRBJ1-2, with D possibly matching TRBD1 (5 bases). This CDR3 has 14 amino acids. V was trimmed by 6 bases and J by 8 bases, leaving 19 bases between them. The CDR3 sequence is CASRATIGAGGYTF. The DNA for the CDR3 is TGTGCCAGCAGGGCCACGATCGGGGCGGGGGGCTACACCTTC.

The rearrangement joins TRBV9 to TRBJ2-5, with D possibly matching TRBD1 (6 bases). The J call is in doubt because the DNA end fits TRBJ2-7 better. CDR1 is SGDLS and CDR2 is YYNGEE in the germline V gene. The CDR3 consists of 15 residues. CDR3 in amino acids: CASSVGRSGAYEQYF. In nucleotides, the CDR3 is TGTGCCAGCAGCGTCGGACGATCAGGGGCGTACGAGCAGTACTTC.

Only a few counts were recorded for this clonotype. This rearrangement joins TRBV7-9 to TRBJ1-2, with 8 bases matching TRBD1. The CDR3 sequence is 15 residues long. The germline CDR1 and CDR2 sequences are SEHNR and FQNEAQ (reference sequence). Trimming took 5 bases from V and 8 from J; bases not matched to a gene: 13. The CDR3 DNA reads TGTGCCAGCAGCCACGGTGGGCAGGGGGCCCGAGGCTACACCTTC. Protein sequence: CASSHGGQGARGYTF. Drawing the rest from reference TRBV7-9 and TRBJ1-2, the complete variable domain is DTGVSQNPRHKITKRGQNVTFRCDPISEHNRLYWYRQTLGQGPEFLTYFQNEAQLEKSRLLSDRFSAERPKGSFSTLEIQRTEQGDSAMYLCASSHGGQGARGYTFGSGTRLTVV.

This clonotype turned up a few times. The rearrangement joins TRBV9 to TRBJ2-3; D unclear. Germline V CDR1 and CDR2: SGDLS, YYNGEE. The CDR3 sequence is 14 residues long. V dropped 0 bases and J dropped 7 bases, with 12 bases sitting between them. The CDR3 bases are TGTGCCAGCAGCGTAGAGGTGATACCCCATACGCAGTATTTT. Protein sequence: CASSVEVIPHTQYF.

This sequence joins TRBV12-3 or TRBV12-4 and TRBJ2-3; maybe TRBD1 (6 bases). Trimming stripped 3 bases from V and 4 bases from J, with 14 bases between. The CDR3 is 15 amino acids. The CDR3: CASSFLQGLSDTQYF. The CDR3 coding sequence is TGTGCCAGCAGTTTTTTGCAGGGGTTATCAGATACGCAGTATTTT.

This chain connects TRBV4-2 to TRBJ2-5; D gene unclear. Germline values: CDR1 LGHNA, CDR2 YNFKEQ. The CDR3 spans 13 residues. Trimming took 4 bases from V and 4 from J, leaving 10 bases between them. The CDR3 nucleotides read TGTGCCAGCAGCCGCGAGCTCCCAGAGACCCAGTACTTC. It codes for CASSRELPETQYF.

V and J are TRBV21-1 and TRBJ2-1; TRBD1, the D gene given by the table, was not confirmed from the DNA. TRBV21-1 constitutes a pseudogene. The CDR3 length is 20 residues. The CDR3 nucleotides are TGTGCCAGCAGCAAAGCCCAGGGGACAGGCCCGGGGGGCCCTCACAATGAGCAGTTCTTC. As protein: CASSKAQGTGPGGPHNEQFF.